This TCR beta chain was identified during a study of blood T cell repertoires in COVID-19. Overall study context: Sources were T cells, B-cell-depleted T cells, or PBMCs; the material itself was cDNA or gDNA.

This CDR3 contains 14 residues. Germline lookup yields CDR1 LGHDT and CDR2 YNNKEL (reference sequence). Trimming shortened V by 1 base and J by 8 bases, and 13 bases separated the two germline ends. The protocol was immunoSEQ multiplex PCR, while the TCRdb copy is restricted to in-frame clones and leaves out a portion. The sample holds tens of thousands of clones, approximately 90% seen once. This TCR was recovered from a human donor in a cohort sampled during active COVID-19. Material for sequencing was peripheral blood. The J gene is TRBJ2-3, the V gene TRBV3-1 (or the pseudogene TRBV3-2); TRBD2 might be the D (5 bases). The CDR3 DNA sequence: TGTGCCAGCAGCCAAGGGCAGTCAACTAGTACGCAGTATTTT. This sequence encodes CASSQGQSTSTQYF.